This T cell receptor (beta chain) emerged from a study of early T cells in non-severe SARS-CoV-2 infection (dated by TCRdb to the early 2020s). Regarding the research as a whole: Because TCR sequencing relied on bulk RNA taken from unsorted whole blood, pairing of alpha and beta chains was not possible. The study at large found these results: Matching against VDJdb was skewed toward anti-spike CD8 responses, likely underestimated virus-specific expansions, and missed private and CD4 specificities.

A case-control design nested within a healthcare worker cohort in London, UK, was used, with weekly nasopharyngeal swab PCR tests and blood sampling performed. Healthcare workers were enrolled in the week of the UK lockdown, from 23 to 31 March 2020, and were followed every week for up to roughly 15 weeks. Reading from cysteine to phenylalanine, the CDR3 counts 15 amino acids. Left in the record is the CDR3 DNA by itself, 45 bases read in frame from the first base. V trim: 4 bases; J trim: 2 bases; unmatched bases: 4. The CDR1 and CDR2 encoded by the germline V gene are SGHRS and YFSETQ. This clonotype turned up a few times. The clone's antigen remains unknown. Per-nucleotide qualities are absent, and no much larger clonotype sits a single base away. Receptors were amplified or captured by 5' RACE. Sequencing was carried out with a NextSeq 500. The TCR library protocol attached unique molecular identifiers to individual cDNA molecules to correct for sequencing error and PCR bias. TCR alpha and beta chains were both sequenced, and the abundances of alpha and beta sequences in each sample were closely correlated with each other. In the source study's methods: V gene, J gene and CDR3 annotation of TCR sequences was performed with Decombinator V4. Expanded TCRs were defined as changing significantly between any two time points under a Poisson model with p below 0.0001. Abundances of TCRs were expressed as counts per million after normalisation to the total number of TCRs sequenced in each sample. MAIT TCRs were defined by TRAV1-2 paired with TRAJ12, TRAJ20 or TRAJ33, and iNKT TCRs by TRAV10 paired with TRAJ18. VDJdb, accessed 1 November 2021, was searched for CMV, EBV and SARS-CoV-2 annotated TCRs, with TCRs annotated for multiple antigens excluded. TCRdb's own reprocessing of the public reads used fastp at Q25 and MiXCR and kept productive beta chains. One record per CDR3 amino acid sequence lists the most common genes and DNA. V and J calls and clone size were set by TCRdb, not the authors. For this sample the table gives some 57,000 distinct CDR3 sequences, of which around 13% were detected only once. The leading ten clones occupy approximately 4.8% of the sample.

Rearrangement joined TRBV5-1 to TRBJ1-4, with TRBD1 identical over 8 junction bases. This clonotype originated in an adult who was a healthcare worker with PCR-confirmed SARS-CoV-2 infection or an uninfected control (not recorded which). Sequencing used whole blood. The bases read TGCGCCAGCAGCCCCTACAGGGGGACTAATGAAAAACTGTTTTTT. Translated, this gives CASSPYRGTNEKLFF.